These T cell receptor beta chains were read from a single sample in a study of shared clonotypes between healthy human individuals. Sequencing was performed with immunoSEQ multiplex PCR; in TCRdb, only in-frame clones are kept and a portion is missing. The table records 1 million to 1.3 million clones, more than 75% of them present only once. The specimen was memory CD4+ T cells from PBMCs. The receptors were sampled from a man aged 18 to 29 in good health. Some clones in this sample may be carry-over from other donors' samples. The CDR3 runs from the conserved cysteine through the conserved F or W. Each record gives: clone size, V gene, D gene, J gene, CDR3 protein, CDR3 DNA. The D gene is left open where the match is weak. Part of the rows lack a size; the others show once, few, many or a class for expanded clones.

many,TRBV9,TRBD1,TRBJ2-1,CASSPGQGAAEQFF,TGTGCCAGCAGCCCTGGACAGGGGGCCGCTGAGCAGTTCTTC
.,TRBV29-1,.,TRBJ1-1,CSVGEPGRSFF,TGCAGCGTTGGGGAGCCAGGGAGATCTTTCTTT
.,TRBV5-1,TRBD1,TRBJ1-2,CASSLSPGGDYGYTF,TGCGCCAGCAGCTTGTCCCCAGGGGGAGACTATGGCTACACCTTC
.,TRBV7-3,.,TRBJ1-1,CASSLLGRKTEAFF,TGTGCCAGCAGCTTACTGGGCAGAAAGACTGAAGCTTTCTTT
.,TRBV18,.,TRBJ2-6,CASSPPSRVTGANVLTF,TGTGCCAGCTCACCACCGTCTCGGGTGACTGGGGCCAACGTCCTGACTTTC
.,TRBV4-1,TRBD2,TRBJ2-3,CASSHDGLAGGVRIDTQYF,TGCGCCAGCAGCCACGACGGACTAGCGGGAGGGGTTCGGATAGATACGCAGTATTTT
.,TRBV18,TRBD1,TRBJ1-2,CASSPQLSDRGAGHGYTF,TGTGCCAGCTCACCACAGCTCTCGGACAGGGGGGCGGGCCATGGCTACACCTTC
.,TRBV11-3,.,TRBJ2-7,CASSLDPDHEQYF,TGTGCCAGCAGCTTAGACCCCGACCACGAGCAGTACTTC
.,TRBV29-1,.,TRBJ2-1,CSAIRAGSLDEQFF,TGCAGCGCAATCCGGGCTGGATCTCTGGATGAGCAGTTCTTC
.,TRBV2,TRBD1,TRBJ1-4,CASSGRTGPTNEKLFF,TGTGCCAGCAGCGGCCGGACAGGGCCCACAAATGAAAAACTGTTTTTT
.,TRBV28,TRBD1,TRBJ1-2,CASSSPRQGGSYGYTF,TGTGCCAGCAGTTCCCCCCGACAGGGGGGCAGCTATGGCTACACCTTC
once,TRBV2,.,TRBJ1-1,CANSKGGETEAFF,TGTGCCAACAGCAAGGGGGGAGAAACTGAAGCTTTCTTT
.,TRBV2,.,TRBJ2-3,CASSMRWDTQYF,TGTGCCAGCAGTATGCGGTGGGATACGCAGTATTTT
.,TRBV25-1,.,TRBJ1-3,CASSDPRSSGNTMYF,TGTGCCAGCAGTGACCCTCGGAGCTCTGGAAACACCATGTATTTT
.,TRBV18,.,TRBJ2-5,CASYRVLGETQYF,TGTGCCAGTTACAGGGTTTTAGGAGAGACCCAGTACTTC
.,TRBV5-1,TRBD2,TRBJ2-3,CASSGGLAGVGQYF,TGCGCCAGCAGCGGGGGACTAGCGGGAGTGGGGCAGTATTTT
.,TRBV28,TRBD1,TRBJ1-2,CATTTGNYGYTF,TGTGCCACCACGACAGGGAACTATGGCTACACCTTC
.,TRBV14,.,TRBJ1-2,CASSQGSGGGYTF,TGTGCCAGCAGCCAAGGTTCCGGGGGTGGCTACACCTTC
once,TRBV10-3,TRBD2,TRBJ2-7,CATASGQGNEQYF,TGTGCCACCGCTAGCGGCCAAGGCAACGAGCAGTACTTC
.,TRBV2,.,TRBJ1-3,CASSGRGARNTIYF,TGTGCCAGCAGCGGGAGGGGCGCGAGAAACACCATATATTTT
.,TRBV6-5,.,TRBJ1-1,CASSRLATMNTEAFF,TGTGCCAGCAGCCGACTGGCGACCATGAACACTGAAGCTTTCTTT
once,TRBV7-9,.,TRBJ1-3,CASSLGGAGNTIYF,TGTGCCAGCAGCTTAGGGGGCGCTGGAAACACCATATATTTT
.,TRBV11-3,TRBD1,TRBJ1-2,CASSLVPTGIYGYTF,TGTGCCAGCAGCTTGGTCCCGACAGGGATTTATGGCTACACCTTC
.,TRBV25-1,TRBD1,TRBJ1-1,CASSSRTGGNTEAFF,TGTGCCAGCAGTTCCCGGACAGGGGGGAACACTGAAGCTTTCTTT
.,TRBV7-2,.,TRBJ1-1,CASSLIGTEAFF,TGTGCCAGCAGCTTAATCGGCACTGAAGCTTTCTTT
.,TRBV5-1,TRBD2,TRBJ2-4,CASSWRGTSVVGNIQYF,TGCGCCAGCAGCTGGAGGGGGACTAGCGTTGTAGGAAACATTCAGTACTTC
.,TRBV28,TRBD2,TRBJ2-7,CASSLTGGTYEQYF,TGTGCCAGCAGTTTAACCGGGGGGACGTACGAGCAGTACTTC
.,TRBV6-5,TRBD2,TRBJ2-1,CASSSTGGEFF,TGTGCCAGCAGTTCAACGGGAGGGGAGTTCTTC
.,TRBV30,.,TRBJ1-6,CAWSVGQLNSPLHF,TGTGCCTGGAGTGTAGGACAGTTGAATTCACCCCTCCACTTT
.,TRBV5-1,TRBD2,TRBJ2-1,CASSLGGSVGNEQFF,TGCGCCAGCAGCTTGGGCGGGAGTGTTGGGAATGAGCAGTTCTTC
.,TRBV4-2,TRBD2,TRBJ2-2,CASSNGLAGLRVNTGELFF,TGTGCCAGCAGCAACGGACTAGCGGGGCTGAGGGTGAACACCGGGGAGCTGTTTTTT
once,TRBV25-1,.,TRBJ1-4,CASIPAGREKLFF,TGTGCCAGCATCCCGGCAGGGAGAGAAAAACTGTTTTTT
.,TRBV25-1,.,TRBJ2-1,CASSGTSYNEQFF,TGTGCCAGCAGCGGGACAAGCTACAATGAGCAGTTCTTC
.,TRBV28,TRBD1,TRBJ1-5,CATHGVGQGNQPQHF,TGTGCCACCCACGGCGTAGGACAGGGCAATCAGCCCCAGCATTTT
once,TRBV19,.,TRBJ2-7,CASSTQDSYEQYF,TGTGCCAGTAGTACTCAGGATTCCTACGAGCAGTACTTC
.,TRBV11-2,TRBD1,TRBJ1-4,CASSRDRVEKLFF,TGTGCCAGCAGCCGGGACAGGGTTGAAAAACTGTTTTTT
many,TRBV27,.,TRBJ2-3,CASSSTIRATDTQYF,TGTGCCAGCAGTTCCACCATCAGGGCGACAGATACGCAGTATTTT
.,TRBV29-1,.,TRBJ1-5,CSVKTSNQPQHF,TGCAGCGTCAAGACGTCTAATCAGCCCCAGCATTTT
.,TRBV2,.,TRBJ1-2,CASTRMRDWGYTF,TGTGCCAGCACTAGGATGAGGGACTGGGGCTACACCTTC
.,TRBV15,.,TRBJ2-3,CATSADLTAADTQYF,TGTGCCACCAGCGCGGACTTGACGGCCGCAGATACGCAGTATTTT
.,TRBV11-2,.,TRBJ1-5,CASSPLGQEEPQHF,TGTGCCAGCAGCCCTCTGGGTCAGGAGGAGCCCCAGCATTTT
many,TRBV6-1,.,TRBJ2-7,CASKMWESREQYF,TGTGCCAGCAAAATGTGGGAGTCAAGGGAGCAGTACTTC